A selection of T cell receptor beta chains follows, all from one sample in a study of blood T cell repertoires in COVID-19. TCRdb's copy holds only in-frame clones and misses some; the assay was immunoSEQ multiplex PCR. The table has 150,000 to 200,000 clones, roughly 90% seen once. The sample was peripheral blood. The origin of the receptors is a man aged 55 to 70 with active or convalescent COVID-19. Both conserved end residues are part of each CDR3. Fields, in order: CDR3 length, D gene, clone size, J gene, V gene, CDR3 protein, CDR3 DNA. The D gene is left open where the match is weak. Clone size is not always given. Where it is, it says once, few, many or a class for expanded clones.

>14|NA|NA|TRBJ1-4|TRBV2
CASMPTATNEKLFF
TGTGCCAGCATGCCGACAGCAACTAATGAAAAACTGTTTTTT
>12|NA|few|TRBJ2-7|TRBV10-1
CASSPTLDEQYF
TGCGCCAGCAGCCCGACACTGGACGAGCAGTACTTC
>16|NA|NA|TRBJ1-1|TRBV9
CASSVGWNGGNTEAFF
TGTGCCAGCAGCGTGGGATGGAACGGGGGGAACACTGAAGCTTTCTTT
>13|TRBD2|NA|TRBJ2-3|TRBV14
CASRGGAPDTQYF
TGTGCCAGCCGCGGGGGGGCCCCAGATACGCAGTATTTT
>15|TRBD2|NA|TRBJ2-7|TRBV6-6
CASSYRGTSGHEQYF
TGTGCCAGCAGTTACAGAGGGACTAGCGGCCACGAGCAGTACTTC
>13|TRBD1|NA|TRBJ1-2|TRBV10-3
CANNRGQWDGYTF
TGTGCCAACAACAGGGGGCAGTGGGATGGCTACACCTTC
>16|NA|NA|TRBJ2-7|TRBV4-1
CASSQVSQGGSYEQYF
TGCGCCAGCAGCCAAGTGTCACAGGGGGGGTCCTACGAGCAGTACTTC
>14|TRBD1|NA|TRBJ2-7|TRBV10-2
CASSDRQGADEQYF
TGCGCCAGCAGTGACAGACAGGGGGCAGACGAGCAGTACTTC
>12|NA|NA|TRBJ2-7|TRBV28
CASSRDSFEQYF
TGTGCCAGCAGCCGCGACAGTTTCGAGCAGTACTTC
>17|NA|NA|TRBJ1-3|TRBV7-9
CASSLLETGLSGNTIYF
TGTGCCAGCAGCCTATTAGAAACAGGGCTCTCTGGAAACACCATATATTTT
>14|NA|NA|TRBJ2-7|TRBV7-9
CASSLGGLSYEQYF
TGTGCCAGCAGCTTAGGGGGGCTGAGCTACGAGCAGTACTTC
>17|NA|NA|TRBJ1-2|TRBV9
CASSFGGGSTSNYGYTF
TGTGCCAGCAGCTTTGGGGGGGGCAGCACTTCTAACTATGGCTACACCTTC
>13|TRBD2|NA|TRBJ2-5|TRBV7-2
CASTRLAGETQYF
TGTGCCAGCACTAGACTAGCGGGTGAGACCCAGTACTTC
>15|TRBD1|NA|TRBJ2-5|TRBV5-1
CASSLEGQGGETQYF
TGCGCCAGCAGCTTAGAGGGACAGGGAGGAGAGACCCAGTACTTC
>16|NA|NA|TRBJ2-2|TRBV10-3
CAISESPGGHTGELFF
TGTGCCATCAGTGAGTCGCCGGGGGGCCACACCGGGGAGCTGTTTTTT
>14|NA|NA|TRBJ1-1|TRBV2
CASSESIVNTEAFF
TGTGCCAGCAGTGAATCCATTGTGAACACTGAAGCTTTCTTT
>15|TRBD2|NA|TRBJ2-7|TRBV7-8
CASSIGLAGVAEQYF
TGTGCCAGCAGCATCGGACTAGCGGGAGTTGCCGAGCAGTACTTC
>15|TRBD2|NA|TRBJ2-1|TRBV7-6
CASSPIAGGNNEQFF
TGTGCCAGCAGCCCTATAGCGGGGGGCAACAATGAGCAGTTCTTC
>13|NA|NA|TRBJ1-2|TRBV3-1/TRBV3-2
CASSQDYGRGYTF
TGTGCCAGCAGCCAAGATTACGGTCGCGGCTACACCTTC
>13|NA|NA|TRBJ1-2|TRBV28
CASSPNHPGGYTF
TGTGCCAGCAGTCCCAACCACCCCGGTGGCTACACCTTC
>16|TRBD1|once|TRBJ1-5|TRBV7-2
CASSLSGRGHNQPQHF
TGTGCCAGCAGCTTATCCGGCAGGGGGCATAATCAGCCCCAGCATTTT
>12|NA|NA|TRBJ1-2|TRBV27
CASRQGRYGYTF
TGTGCCAGCAGACAGGGACGCTATGGCTACACCTTC
>16|TRBD1|NA|TRBJ1-3|TRBV3-1/TRBV3-2
CASSLRQGAIGNTIYF
TGTGCCAGCAGCCTAAGACAGGGGGCAATCGGAAACACCATATATTTT
>17|TRBD1|NA|TRBJ2-6|TRBV19
CASSRSGGLSGANVLTF
TGTGCCAGTAGTCGGTCAGGGGGTCTATCTGGGGCCAACGTCCTGACTTTC
>14|NA|NA|TRBJ2-3|TRBV7-9
CASYSVAVTDTQYF
TGTGCCAGCTATAGTGTCGCCGTCACAGATACGCAGTATTTT
>14|TRBD1|once|TRBJ2-7|TRBV12-5
CASGLTGWPYEQYF
TGTGCTAGTGGTCTGACAGGGTGGCCCTACGAGCAGTACTTC
>13|NA|NA|TRBJ2-7|TRBV6-5
CASLGADLYEQYF
TGTGCCAGCCTGGGGGCAGACTTATACGAGCAGTACTTC
>12|NA|NA|TRBJ1-2|TRBV12-3/TRBV12-4
CASSSWGRGYTF
TGTGCCAGCAGTTCCTGGGGCCGGGGCTACACCTTC
>18|NA|NA|TRBJ1-4|TRBV21-1
CASSKVGRAISTNEKLFF
TGTGCCAGCAGCAAAGTTGGCAGGGCAATTTCAACTAATGAAAAACTGTTTTTT
>18|NA|NA|TRBJ1-6|TRBV18
CASSPYVGQSSYNSPLHF
TGTGCCAGCTCACCTTATGTCGGACAAAGCTCCTATAATTCACCCCTCCACTTT
>13|NA|NA|TRBJ2-4|TRBV2
CASTRDSKNIQYF
TGTGCCAGCACCAGGGATTCCAAAAACATTCAGTACTTC
>13|NA|NA|TRBJ2-1|TRBV2
CATYREFLNEQFF
TGTGCCACCTACAGGGAATTTCTAAATGAGCAGTTCTTC
>16|TRBD2|NA|TRBJ2-3|TRBV3-1/TRBV3-2
CASSQSYSGFTDTQYF
TGTGCCAGCAGCCAAAGTTATAGCGGGTTCACAGATACGCAGTATTTT
>15|TRBD2|NA|TRBJ2-3|TRBV10-3
CGVSGGPLTADTQYF
TGTGGGGTTAGCGGGGGGCCATTAACAGCAGATACGCAGTATTTT
>18|TRBD2|NA|TRBJ2-3|TRBV5-1
CASSLHPPPLAGSDTQYF
TGCGCCAGCAGCCTACATCCCCCCCCACTAGCGGGATCAGATACGCAGTATTTT
>15|TRBD2|NA|TRBJ2-3|TRBV30
CAWSQLAGGTDTQYF
TGTGCCTGGAGCCAACTAGCGGGAGGGACAGATACGCAGTATTTT
>16|NA|NA|TRBJ1-4|TRBV6-1
CASSDREITVNEKLFF
TGTGCCAGCAGTGACCGAGAGATCACAGTTAATGAAAAACTGTTTTTT
>15|TRBD2|NA|TRBJ2-3|TRBV19
CASSDSGRAVDTQYF
TGTGCCAGTAGTGATAGCGGGAGGGCCGTAGATACGCAGTATTTT
>16|NA|NA|TRBJ2-1|TRBV5-1
CASSLTSGVAYNEQFF
TGCGCCAGCAGCTTGACATCGGGGGTCGCCTACAATGAGCAGTTCTTC
>15|NA|NA|TRBJ1-6|TRBV7-9
CASSLRRGDNSPLHF
TGTGCCAGCAGCTTAAGGCGGGGCGATAATTCACCCCTCCACTTT
>15|NA|NA|TRBJ1-5|TRBV19
CASSIVGRGDQPQHF
TGTGCCAGTAGTATAGTTGGCAGGGGCGATCAGCCCCAGCATTTT
>13|NA|NA|TRBJ1-2|TRBV7-9
CASSRGEAGGYTF
TGTGCCAGCAGCCGCGGGGAAGCGGGTGGCTACACCTTC
>13|NA|NA|TRBJ2-5|TRBV19
CASKPVGRETQYF
TGTGCCAGTAAGCCGGTGGGGCGAGAGACCCAGTACTTC
>15|NA|NA|TRBJ1-5|TRBV6-5
CAVGVGAYSNQPQHF
TGTGCCGTGGGTGTAGGGGCCTATAGCAATCAGCCCCAGCATTTT
>15|NA|NA|TRBJ1-5|TRBV10-3
CAISEGVNSNQPQHF
TGTGCCATCAGTGAAGGGGTTAATAGCAATCAGCCCCAGCATTTT
>12|NA|NA|TRBJ2-3|TRBV30
CAGGIHTDTQYF
TGTGCCGGCGGGATCCACACAGATACGCAGTATTTT
>13|TRBD1|NA|TRBJ1-2|TRBV2
CASSPGTGSSYTF
TGTGCCAGCAGCCCCGGGACAGGTTCAAGCTACACCTTC
>14|NA|once|TRBJ2-7|TRBV15
CATSRDRGAYEQYF
TGTGCCACCAGCAGAGACCGGGGAGCCTACGAGCAGTACTTC
>16|NA|NA|TRBJ2-7|TRBV11-2
CASSLDWAGAPYEQYF
TGTGCCAGCAGCTTAGATTGGGCGGGGGCTCCCTACGAGCAGTACTTC
>14|TRBD1|few|TRBJ1-1|TRBV11-2
CASSFWTGGTEAFF
TGTGCCAGCAGCTTCTGGACAGGGGGGACTGAAGCTTTCTTT
>14|TRBD1|NA|TRBJ1-1|TRBV10-3
CAISVGTENTEAFF
TGTGCCATCAGTGTTGGGACAGAGAACACTGAAGCTTTCTTT
>15|NA|NA|TRBJ1-2|TRBV10-1
CASSESKVGHYGYTF
TGCGCCAGCAGTGAGTCGAAAGTGGGACATTATGGCTACACCTTC
>17|TRBD1|NA|TRBJ2-1|TRBV5-1
CASSLGQGASFVHEQFF
TGCGCCAGCAGCCTCGGACAGGGCGCCAGTTTTGTCCATGAGCAGTTCTTC
>15|TRBD1|NA|TRBJ2-7|TRBV18
CASSPMTGAAYEQYF
TGTGCCAGCTCACCAATGACAGGGGCTGCCTACGAGCAGTACTTC
>12|NA|NA|TRBJ2-7|TRBV5-6
CASSLRSYEQYF
TGTGCCAGCAGCTTGAGGAGTTACGAGCAGTACTTC
>15|NA|NA|TRBJ2-1|TRBV27
CASSSWERAYNEQFF
TGTGCCAGCAGTTCGTGGGAGAGGGCCTACAATGAGCAGTTCTTC
>14|NA|NA|TRBJ2-1|TRBV6-6
CASSYGTRYNEQFF
TGTGCCAGCAGTTACGGGACTCGTTACAATGAGCAGTTCTTC
>15|TRBD1|NA|TRBJ2-7|TRBV19
CASSIVSQGAYEQYF
TGTGCCAGTAGTATAGTGAGTCAGGGGGCTTACGAGCAGTACTTC
>13|TRBD2|NA|TRBJ2-1|TRBV12-3/TRBV12-4
CASRLAGVVEQFF
TGTGCCAGCAGACTAGCGGGAGTAGTAGAGCAGTTCTTC
>13|NA|NA|TRBJ1-6|TRBV27
CASSQGLNSPLHF
TGTGCCAGCAGTCAGGGACTAAATTCACCCCTCCACTTT